Sequencing of this T cell receptor beta chain was carried out in a study of blood T cell repertoires in COVID-19. Overall study: Spain, Italy and the United States supplied samples that represented acute and convalescent COVID-19.

Participant ages covered roughly 18 to 89 years across about 25 US areas. Donors were grouped by their self-reported clinical history. Two negative PCRs, clearance, or symptom resolution characterized the recovered Cohort 3 donors. Some clones are missing from TCRdb's copy, which holds only in-frame ones; the method was immunoSEQ multiplex PCR. Among roughly 330,000 clones, about 87% were seen once, and the ten largest hold about 5.7%. About this clone itself: Within the sample, other DNA sequences also encode this same CDR3.

Trimming pared 5 bases from V and 1 base from J, leaving 4 bases between. CDR3 length equals 12 residues. This receptor was identified in a woman under 40 who had recovered from COVID-19. Sequencing used PBMCs or T cells enriched from blood (not recorded which). The chain has TRBV12-3 or TRBV12-4 and TRBJ2-3; unclear D gene. This CDR3 reads CASSPGTDTQYF. CDR3 coding DNA: TGTGCCAGCAGTCCTGGCACAGATACGCAGTATTTT.